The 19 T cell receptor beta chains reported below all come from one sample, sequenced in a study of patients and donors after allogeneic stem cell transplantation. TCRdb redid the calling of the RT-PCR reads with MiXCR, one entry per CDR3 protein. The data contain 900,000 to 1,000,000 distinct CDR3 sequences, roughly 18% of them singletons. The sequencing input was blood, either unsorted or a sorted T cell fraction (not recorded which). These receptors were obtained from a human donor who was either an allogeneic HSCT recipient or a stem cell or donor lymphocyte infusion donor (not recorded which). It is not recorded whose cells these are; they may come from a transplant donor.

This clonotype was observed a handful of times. DNA for the CDR3: TGTGCCAGCAGCGCCGGACTTAAGACCTACAATGAGCAGTTCTTC. Its protein is CASSAGLKTYNEQFF. J is TRBJ2-1 and V is TRBV7-3; a weak D match, TRBD2 (5 bases). Germline V gene sequence: CDR1 SGHTA, CDR2 FQGTGA. CDR3 length equals 15 residues. V was clipped by 5 bases and J by 2 bases, with 13 bases between them.

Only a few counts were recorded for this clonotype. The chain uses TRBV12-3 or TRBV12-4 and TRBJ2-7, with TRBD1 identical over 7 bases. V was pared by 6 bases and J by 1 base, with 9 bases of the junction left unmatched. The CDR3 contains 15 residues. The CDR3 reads CASSDPGQKSYEQYF. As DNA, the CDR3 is TGTGCCAGCAGCGATCCGGGACAGAAGTCCTACGAGCAGTACTTC.

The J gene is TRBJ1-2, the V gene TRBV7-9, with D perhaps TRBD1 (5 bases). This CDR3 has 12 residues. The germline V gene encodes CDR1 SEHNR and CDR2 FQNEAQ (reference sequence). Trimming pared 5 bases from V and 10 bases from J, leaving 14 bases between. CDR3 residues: CASSLSGADYTF. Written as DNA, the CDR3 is TGTGCCAGCAGCCTGTCCGGGGCGGACTACACCTTC. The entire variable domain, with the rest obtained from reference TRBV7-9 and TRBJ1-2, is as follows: DTGVSQNPRHKITKRGQNVTFRCDPISEHNRLYWYRQTLGQGPEFLTYFQNEAQLEKSRLLSDRFSAERPKGSFSTLEIQRTEQGDSAMYLCASSLSGADYTFGSGTRLTVV.

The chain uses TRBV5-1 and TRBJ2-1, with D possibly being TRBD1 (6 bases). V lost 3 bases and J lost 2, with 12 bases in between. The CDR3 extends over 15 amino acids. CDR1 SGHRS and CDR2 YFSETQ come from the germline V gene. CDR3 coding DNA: TGCGCCAGCAGCTGGAGTGGGGACACCTACAATGAGCAGTTCTTC. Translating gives CASSWSGDTYNEQFF.

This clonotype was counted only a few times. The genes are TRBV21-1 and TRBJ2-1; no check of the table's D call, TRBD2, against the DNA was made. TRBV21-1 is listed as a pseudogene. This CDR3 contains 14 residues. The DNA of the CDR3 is TGTGCCAGCACCGGGACTAGCGGGGGTCATGAGCAGTTCTTC. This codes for CASTGTSGGHEQFF.

Here the CDR3 reads CASSLSWEAAYNEQFF. The CDR3, as DNA: TGTGCCAGCAGTTTAAGCTGGGAGGCCGCCTACAATGAGCAGTTCTTC. The J gene is TRBJ2-1, the V gene TRBV27; possible D gene TRBD2, 6 bases. This CDR3 is 16 amino acids long. The V gene's germline CDR1 is MNHEY and CDR2 SMNVEV (reference sequence). V was clipped by 2 bases and J by 2 bases, with 13 bases between them.

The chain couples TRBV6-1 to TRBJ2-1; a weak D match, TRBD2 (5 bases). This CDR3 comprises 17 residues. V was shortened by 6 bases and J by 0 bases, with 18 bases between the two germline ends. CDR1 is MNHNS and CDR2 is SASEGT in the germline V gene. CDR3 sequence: CASSVTERSSSYNEQFF. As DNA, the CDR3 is TGTGCCAGCAGCGTTACTGAGCGGTCGAGCTCCTACAATGAGCAGTTCTTC.

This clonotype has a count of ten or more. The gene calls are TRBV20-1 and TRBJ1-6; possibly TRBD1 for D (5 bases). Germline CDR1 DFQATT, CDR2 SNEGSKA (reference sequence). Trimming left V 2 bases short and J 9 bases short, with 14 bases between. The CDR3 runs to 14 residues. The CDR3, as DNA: TGCAGTGCTAGACCCGGGACCATCGCTTCACCCCTCCACTTT. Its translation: CSARPGTIASPLHF.

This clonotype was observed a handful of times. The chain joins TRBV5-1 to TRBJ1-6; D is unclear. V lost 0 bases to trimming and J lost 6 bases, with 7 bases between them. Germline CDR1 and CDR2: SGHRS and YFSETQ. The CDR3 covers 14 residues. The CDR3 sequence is CASSLGHLNSPLHF. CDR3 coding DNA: TGCGCCAGCAGCTTGGGACACCTTAATTCACCCCTCCACTTT.

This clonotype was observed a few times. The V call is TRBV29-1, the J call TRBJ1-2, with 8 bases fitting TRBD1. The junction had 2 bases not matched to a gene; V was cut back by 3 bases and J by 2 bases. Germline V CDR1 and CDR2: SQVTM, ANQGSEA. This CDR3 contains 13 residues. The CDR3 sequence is CSVDRTGNYGYTF. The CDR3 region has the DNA TGCAGCGTTGACAGGACAGGGAACTATGGCTACACCTTC.

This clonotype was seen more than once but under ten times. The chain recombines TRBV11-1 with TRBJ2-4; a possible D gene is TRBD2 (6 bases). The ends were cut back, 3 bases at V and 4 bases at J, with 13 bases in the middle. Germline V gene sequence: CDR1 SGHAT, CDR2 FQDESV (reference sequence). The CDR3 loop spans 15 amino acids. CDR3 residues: CASSLRGPGKNIQYF. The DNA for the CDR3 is TGTGCCAGCAGCTTGCGGGGTCCTGGTAAAAACATTCAGTACTTC. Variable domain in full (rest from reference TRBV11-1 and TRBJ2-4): EAEVAQSPRYKITEKSQAVAFWCDPISGHATLYWYRQILGQGPELLVQFQDESVVDDSQLPKDRFSAERLKGVDSTLKIQPAELGDSAMYLCASSLRGPGKNIQYFGAGTRLSVL.

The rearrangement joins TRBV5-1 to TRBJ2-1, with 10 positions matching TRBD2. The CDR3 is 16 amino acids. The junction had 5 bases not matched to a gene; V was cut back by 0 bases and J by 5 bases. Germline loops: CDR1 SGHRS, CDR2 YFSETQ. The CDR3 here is CASSLALAGAHNEQFF. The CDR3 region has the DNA TGCGCCAGCAGCTTGGCGCTAGCGGGAGCTCACAATGAGCAGTTCTTC.

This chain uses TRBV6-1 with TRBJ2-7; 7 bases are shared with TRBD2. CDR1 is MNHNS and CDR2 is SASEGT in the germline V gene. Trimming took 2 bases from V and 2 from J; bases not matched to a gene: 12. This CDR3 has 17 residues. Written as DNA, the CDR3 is TGTGCCAGCAGTGAAACAGTTGGAGGTGCGGGGGCCTACGAGCAGTACTTC. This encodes CASSETVGGAGAYEQYF.

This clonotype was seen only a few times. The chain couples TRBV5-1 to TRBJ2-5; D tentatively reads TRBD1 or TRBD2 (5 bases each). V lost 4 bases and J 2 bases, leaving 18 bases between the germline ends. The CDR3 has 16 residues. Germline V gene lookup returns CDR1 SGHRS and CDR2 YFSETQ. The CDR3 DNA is TGCGCCAGCAGCCCCGGTGGGGGAGTCATACAAGAGACCCAGTACTTC. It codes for CASSPGGGVIQETQYF.

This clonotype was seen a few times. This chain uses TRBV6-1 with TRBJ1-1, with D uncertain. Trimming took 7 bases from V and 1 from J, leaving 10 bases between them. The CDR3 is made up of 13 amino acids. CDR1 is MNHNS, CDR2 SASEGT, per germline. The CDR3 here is CASTGTPNTEAFF. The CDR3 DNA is TGTGCCAGCACTGGCACTCCGAACACTGAAGCTTTCTTT.

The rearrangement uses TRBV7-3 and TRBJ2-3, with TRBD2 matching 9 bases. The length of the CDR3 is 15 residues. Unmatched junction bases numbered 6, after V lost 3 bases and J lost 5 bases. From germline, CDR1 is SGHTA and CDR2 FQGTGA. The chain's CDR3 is CASSLSGRPRDTQYF. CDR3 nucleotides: TGTGCCAGCAGCTTGAGCGGGAGGCCCAGAGATACGCAGTATTTT.

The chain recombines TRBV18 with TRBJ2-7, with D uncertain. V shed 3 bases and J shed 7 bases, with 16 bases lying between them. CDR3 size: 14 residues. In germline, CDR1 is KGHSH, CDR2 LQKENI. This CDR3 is CASSPEIVLREQYF. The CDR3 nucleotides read TGTGCCAGCTCACCGGAGATCGTTCTACGAGAGCAGTACTTC.

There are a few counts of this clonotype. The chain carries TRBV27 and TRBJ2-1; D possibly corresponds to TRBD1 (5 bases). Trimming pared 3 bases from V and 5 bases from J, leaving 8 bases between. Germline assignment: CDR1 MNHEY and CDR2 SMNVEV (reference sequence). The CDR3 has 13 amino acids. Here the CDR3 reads CASSFSTDNEQFF. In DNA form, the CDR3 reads TGTGCCAGCAGTTTCTCGACAGACAATGAGCAGTTCTTC.

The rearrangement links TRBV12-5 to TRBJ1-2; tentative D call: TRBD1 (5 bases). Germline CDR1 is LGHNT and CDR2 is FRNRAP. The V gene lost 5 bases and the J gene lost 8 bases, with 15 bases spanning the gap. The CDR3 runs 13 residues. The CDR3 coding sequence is TGTGCTAGTGGTGTGGATCCCAGGGACGGCTACACCTTC. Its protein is CASGVDPRDGYTF.